This is a list of T cell receptor beta chains from one sample in a study of blood T cell repertoires in COVID-19. Data came from immunoSEQ multiplex PCR; TCRdb stores just in-frame clones and leaves some out. The sample consists of 200,000 to 250,000 clones, roughly four fifths of them appearing once. Sequenced input: peripheral blood. These TCRs come from a woman of 80 years or more with COVID-19, enrolled during active disease. Both conserved end residues are part of each CDR3. D genes are given only for firm matches. Some rows have no size entry. The others give once, few or many, or a class for an expanded clone.

cdr3_aa cdr3_nt v_call cdr3_length d_call j_call clone_size
CASSRDVSGEQYF TGTGCCAGCAGCCGGGATGTTTCCGGCGAGCAGTACTTC TRBV7-3 13 - TRBJ2-7 -
CAISETSGSGEQFF TGTGCCATCAGTGAGACTAGCGGGAGTGGTGAGCAGTTCTTC TRBV10-3 14 TRBD2 TRBJ2-1 -
CASRGASLSGYTF TGTGCCAGCAGGGGGGCGAGCCTCTCCGGCTACACCTTC TRBV6-5 13 - TRBJ1-2 -
CASSPQGANTEAFF TGTGCCAGCAGTCCCCAGGGGGCAAACACTGAAGCTTTCTTT TRBV6-5 14 TRBD1 TRBJ1-1 -
CASSQEDSSYNEQFF TGTGCCAGCAGCCAAGAAGACAGCTCCTACAATGAGCAGTTCTTC TRBV4-2 15 - TRBJ2-1 -
CASSEERGTGSPLHF TGTGCCAGCAGTGAAGAAAGGGGAACAGGTTCACCCCTCCACTTT TRBV2 15 - TRBJ1-6 -
CASSLLRELNQPQHF TGTGCCAGCAGTTTACTCAGGGAACTGAATCAGCCCCAGCATTTT TRBV2 15 - TRBJ1-5 -
CASSQRFEGNQPQHF TGCGCCAGCAGCCAAAGGTTCGAGGGCAATCAGCCCCAGCATTTT TRBV4-1 15 - TRBJ1-5 -
CASSFGGDPIMNTEAFF TGCGCCAGCAGCTTTGGGGGCGACCCTATCATGAACACTGAAGCTTTCTTT TRBV5-1 17 - TRBJ1-1 once
CASSLGSGGFTEAFF TGTGCCAGCAGCTTAGGATCCGGAGGATTCACTGAAGCTTTCTTT TRBV11-3 15 - TRBJ1-1 once